A selection of T cell receptor beta chains follows, all from one sample in a study of tissue T cells after allogeneic stem cell transplantation. The data were produced by immunoSEQ multiplex PCR, yet TCRdb's version contains in-frame clones alone and is incomplete. The sample lists 1,000 to 1,500 clones; roughly 78% were seen once. This material consisted of spleen tissue, taken at autopsy. The receptors stem from a male patient over 55 with steroid-refractory graft-versus-host disease after an allogeneic stem cell transplant. Some T cells may have come from the graft donor. Both conserved end residues are part of each CDR3. D genes are given only for firm matches. Not all rows give a size; the values are once, few, many and, for expanded clones, a class.

J: TRBJ2-3
D: -
size: -
V: TRBV6-5
CDR3: CASSSTDTQYF

J: TRBJ1-2
D: TRBD1
size: -
V: TRBV4-1
CDR3: CASSQVGGQAEIGYTF

J: TRBJ2-1
D: TRBD2
size: few
V: TRBV4-3
CDR3: CASSQGLAGGNEQFF

J: TRBJ2-5
D: TRBD2
size: -
V: TRBV7-2
CDR3: CASSGSGGAWKTQYF

J: TRBJ2-5
D: TRBD2
size: -
V: TRBV7-8
CDR3: CAAGTSGYRGSETQYF

J: TRBJ2-2
D: -
size: few
V: TRBV6-4
CDR3: CASSPKTGELFF

J: TRBJ2-1
D: -
size: -
V: TRBV27
CDR3: CASSQDRNDNEQFF

J: TRBJ2-5
D: TRBD2
size: -
V: TRBV5-6
CDR3: CPCRLGAGGGETQYF

J: TRBJ1-4
D: -
size: large
V: TRBV6-5
CDR3: CASSYREGEDNEKLFF

J: TRBJ2-7
D: -
size: -
V: TRBV4-3
CDR3: CASSQVADLSYEQYF

J: TRBJ2-7
D: -
size: once
V: TRBV7-9
CDR3: CASSLPHYEQYF

J: TRBJ2-3
D: -
size: -
V: TRBV6-5
CDR3: CASRRTASTDTQYF

J: TRBJ1-2
D: -
size: few
V: TRBV19
CDR3: CATRGFILEGYTF

J: TRBJ2-5
D: -
size: -
V: TRBV6-9
CDR3: CASSYAGVETQYF

J: TRBJ2-3
D: -
size: -
V: TRBV7-6
CDR3: CASSLTPEEGAFTDTQYF

J: TRBJ2-5
D: -
size: -
V: TRBV18
CDR3: CASSPQGRETQYF

J: TRBJ1-2
D: -
size: -
V: TRBV7-3
CDR3: CASSLYQGPYTF

J: TRBJ2-2
D: -
size: once
V: TRBV6-4
CDR3: CASSDTTGELFF

J: TRBJ1-2
D: -
size: -
V: TRBV19
CDR3: CASSITVGDTRYGYTF

J: TRBJ1-3
D: -
size: -
V: TRBV11-2
CDR3: CASSLTEGKTGNTIYF

J: TRBJ2-5
D: -
size: -
V: TRBV11-3
CDR3: CASSLNQRETQYF

J: TRBJ2-7
D: -
size: once
V: TRBV23-1
CDR3: CASSGSREYEQYF

J: TRBJ2-7
D: -
size: -
V: TRBV18
CDR3: CASSPVGLSPGEQYF

J: TRBJ2-2
D: -
size: once
V: TRBV6-2/TRBV6-3
CDR3: CASSDRGVGLFTGELFF

J: TRBJ1-4
D: -
size: -
V: TRBV6-1
CDR3: CASSENRASNEKLFF

J: TRBJ1-6
D: TRBD1
size: large
V: TRBV11-1
CDR3: CASSPQGDRENSPLHF

J: TRBJ1-5
D: -
size: few
V: TRBV18
CDR3: CASSPSISNQPQHF

J: TRBJ1-5
D: -
size: -
V: TRBV6-5
CDR3: CASSYRRVSSNQPQHF

J: TRBJ2-2
D: -
size: -
V: TRBV12-3/TRBV12-4
CDR3: CATSRGTGELFF

J: TRBJ2-7
D: -
size: -
V: TRBV6-5
CDR3: CASRTSAEQYF

J: TRBJ1-4
D: -
size: -
V: TRBV12-3/TRBV12-4
CDR3: CASSLPNKKLFF

J: TRBJ1-2
D: -
size: -
V: TRBV6-2/TRBV6-3
CDR3: CASSLTPTNYGYTF

J: TRBJ2-5
D: TRBD1
size: -
V: TRBV13
CDR3: CASSLAGDRETQYF

J: TRBJ2-7
D: TRBD1
size: -
V: TRBV13
CDR3: CASSSGQGREQYF

J: TRBJ2-1
D: -
size: -
V: TRBV7-2
CDR3: CASSIGLASQFF

J: TRBJ2-5
D: -
size: -
V: TRBV19
CDR3: CASSSRQGSQETQYF

J: TRBJ1-1
D: -
size: large
V: TRBV7-2
CDR3: CASSFISVVISASAFF

J: TRBJ2-7
D: TRBD1
size: few
V: TRBV5-1
CDR3: CASNIQGGEYEQYF

J: TRBJ2-7
D: -
size: -
V: TRBV7-8
CDR3: CASSLARGRTYEQYF

J: TRBJ2-1
D: TRBD2
size: once
V: TRBV7-9
CDR3: CASTQTPGGTLNEQFF

J: TRBJ2-5
D: -
size: -
V: TRBV19
CDR3: CASSIDTDGTQYF

J: TRBJ2-5
D: -
size: -
V: TRBV4-2
CDR3: CASSQVGGAETQYF

J: TRBJ2-1
D: -
size: once
V: TRBV12-3/TRBV12-4
CDR3: CASRGPGLQFF

J: TRBJ2-7
D: -
size: -
V: TRBV19
CDR3: CASSILIGSEQYF

J: TRBJ2-5
D: TRBD2
size: -
V: TRBV5-6
CDR3: CACRLGAGGGETQYF

J: TRBJ2-7
D: -
size: once
V: TRBV5-4
CDR3: CASSLGTVTYEQYF

J: TRBJ2-4
D: -
size: -
V: TRBV2
CDR3: CASSLAKNIQYF

J: TRBJ2-5
D: TRBD2
size: large
V: TRBV5-6
CDR3: CARSVGAGGGETQYF

J: TRBJ1-1
D: -
size: -
V: TRBV6-6
CDR3: CASIRESFTEAFF

J: TRBJ2-2
D: -
size: -
V: TRBV7-9
CDR3: CASSLSDLPPGELFF

J: TRBJ1-1
D: -
size: -
V: TRBV7-2
CDR3: CASGLAGGMNTEAFF

J: TRBJ2-7
D: -
size: -
V: TRBV29-1
CDR3: CSVTGTFLSRTYEQYF

J: TRBJ1-5
D: -
size: -
V: TRBV7-9
CDR3: CASSRYRSTGHLDQPQHF

J: TRBJ1-5
D: -
size: -
V: TRBV3-1/TRBV3-2
CDR3: CASSQEGGNQPQHF

J: TRBJ1-1
D: -
size: -
V: TRBV5-6
CDR3: CASSPTPTLNTEAFF

J: TRBJ2-7
D: -
size: -
V: TRBV25-1
CDR3: CASEVNYEQYF